These T cell receptor beta chains were read from a single sample in a study of cytomegalovirus exposure and HLA in healthy donors. Clones were sequenced by immunoSEQ multiplex PCR, and TCRdb holds only the in-frame ones, with some missing. The table includes tens of thousands of clones, just over 90% detected once. Sequences were obtained from PBMCs. All receptors come from a man aged 25 to 40 in good health and CMV-seronegative. CDR3s leave out the opening cysteine and the closing phenylalanine or tryptophan. Each record gives: J gene, D gene, V gene, CDR3 protein. A D gene is named only where the DNA matches it firmly.

J gene: TRBJ1-2
D gene: NA
V gene: TRBV27
CDR3 protein: ASSLTERDGYT

J gene: TRBJ2-2
D gene: NA
V gene: TRBV28
CDR3 protein: ASGSPRRLDAGELF

J gene: TRBJ1-5
D gene: TRBD1
V gene: TRBV28
CDR3 protein: AIRPPGGQGNQPQH

J gene: TRBJ1-2
D gene: TRBD1
V gene: TRBV28
CDR3 protein: ASSLAGQGAYDYGYT

J gene: TRBJ1-1
D gene: NA
V gene: TRBV5-4
CDR3 protein: ASTLTRGAGITEAF

J gene: TRBJ2-7
D gene: TRBD1
V gene: TRBV28
CDR3 protein: ASSRDRGTYEQY

J gene: TRBJ2-1
D gene: NA
V gene: TRBV13
CDR3 protein: ASSPPDRSSYNEQF

J gene: TRBJ1-2
D gene: NA
V gene: TRBV13
CDR3 protein: ASSLGGIGYGYT

J gene: TRBJ2-5
D gene: NA
V gene: TRBV12-5
CDR3 protein: ASGSVIIRGIGFETQY

J gene: TRBJ2-7
D gene: TRBD2
V gene: TRBV27
CDR3 protein: ASSRSGTRGHEQY

J gene: TRBJ1-2
D gene: NA
V gene: TRBV9
CDR3 protein: ASSVDRHGYT

J gene: TRBJ1-2
D gene: NA
V gene: TRBV19
CDR3 protein: ASSMDINYGYT

J gene: TRBJ2-1
D gene: NA
V gene: TRBV6-1
CDR3 protein: ASIRDTTVYNEQF

J gene: TRBJ2-3
D gene: TRBD2
V gene: TRBV4-2
CDR3 protein: ASSPRGDEDTQY

J gene: TRBJ2-1
D gene: TRBD2
V gene: TRBV7-7
CDR3 protein: ASGSGNEQF

J gene: TRBJ2-7
D gene: TRBD2
V gene: TRBV29-1
CDR3 protein: SVETPTSGRSGSYEQY

J gene: TRBJ2-6
D gene: NA
V gene: TRBV7-8
CDR3 protein: ASSFRDPPFSSGANVLT

J gene: TRBJ2-2
D gene: TRBD1
V gene: TRBV14
CDR3 protein: ASSQGRTGGNGELF

J gene: TRBJ1-5
D gene: NA
V gene: TRBV7-2
CDR3 protein: ASSPSIQGNNQPQH

J gene: TRBJ1-2
D gene: TRBD1
V gene: TRBV6-5
CDR3 protein: ASGQGDGYT

J gene: TRBJ1-2
D gene: TRBD1
V gene: TRBV28
CDR3 protein: ASSLTGTAGGYT

J gene: TRBJ1-6
D gene: NA
V gene: TRBV5-1
CDR3 protein: ASSLGVHNSPLH

J gene: TRBJ1-2
D gene: TRBD1
V gene: TRBV5-6
CDR3 protein: ASSTTGTGYT

J gene: TRBJ2-7
D gene: NA
V gene: TRBV7-2
CDR3 protein: ASSFSGDSYYEQY

J gene: TRBJ2-7
D gene: NA
V gene: TRBV9
CDR3 protein: ASSVPDRAGEQY

J gene: TRBJ1-2
D gene: NA
V gene: TRBV27
CDR3 protein: ASSRDMFYGYT

J gene: TRBJ2-1
D gene: NA
V gene: TRBV11-2
CDR3 protein: ASSFFWDPGEIWNEQF

J gene: TRBJ2-3
D gene: NA
V gene: TRBV5-4
CDR3 protein: ASSTRGRWDTQY

J gene: TRBJ2-3
D gene: NA
V gene: TRBV6-6
CDR3 protein: ASSPIRQGGADTQY

J gene: TRBJ2-3
D gene: TRBD1
V gene: TRBV19
CDR3 protein: ASRQGGTDTQY

J gene: TRBJ2-2
D gene: NA
V gene: TRBV2
CDR3 protein: ASNAEITGELF

J gene: TRBJ2-1
D gene: TRBD1
V gene: TRBV5-1
CDR3 protein: ASSVVRGLTNEQF

J gene: TRBJ1-2
D gene: NA
V gene: TRBV4-1
CDR3 protein: ASSQGTSGGYT

J gene: TRBJ1-1
D gene: NA
V gene: TRBV2
CDR3 protein: ASIRVDTEAF

J gene: TRBJ1-2
D gene: NA
V gene: TRBV28
CDR3 protein: ASSSLGTSVSYT

J gene: TRBJ2-3
D gene: NA
V gene: TRBV5-1
CDR3 protein: ASSLGRRGSFTDTQY

J gene: TRBJ1-2
D gene: NA
V gene: TRBV5-1
CDR3 protein: ASSLEGPTVDGYT

J gene: TRBJ2-1
D gene: NA
V gene: TRBV7-9
CDR3 protein: ASSSLGAFRYNEQF

J gene: TRBJ2-1
D gene: TRBD2
V gene: TRBV7-6
CDR3 protein: ASSNRVGASGRFEQF

J gene: TRBJ2-7
D gene: TRBD2
V gene: TRBV19
CDR3 protein: ASSRGDEQY

J gene: TRBJ2-1
D gene: TRBD2
V gene: TRBV6-5
CDR3 protein: ASSPLAEAPNEQF

J gene: TRBJ1-5
D gene: NA
V gene: TRBV19
CDR3 protein: ASSISVSSNQPQH

J gene: TRBJ2-7
D gene: TRBD1
V gene: TRBV7-8
CDR3 protein: ASSPGTGGSYEQY

J gene: TRBJ2-7
D gene: NA
V gene: TRBV9
CDR3 protein: ASSVGGGTAYEQY

J gene: TRBJ2-4
D gene: NA
V gene: TRBV27
CDR3 protein: ASSFNLAKNIQY

J gene: TRBJ2-5
D gene: TRBD1
V gene: TRBV27
CDR3 protein: ASSLSGTGGTFQGTQY

J gene: TRBJ2-1
D gene: NA
V gene: TRBV2
CDR3 protein: ASSERELVALSSSYNEQF

J gene: TRBJ2-2
D gene: NA
V gene: TRBV28
CDR3 protein: ASRSVAFRSGELF